This is a list of T cell receptor beta chains from one sample in a study of T cells in Graves' hyperthyroidism and ophthalmopathy. From the multiplex PCR reads, TCRdb called clonotypes with MiXCR, one entry per CDR3 protein. The sample includes about 180,000 distinct CDR3 sequences, 9.4% seen only once; the top ten take more than 20%. Material for sequencing was blood. Every receptor here comes from a woman aged 18-30 years with Graves' hyperthyroidism that later progressed to Graves' ophthalmopathy. The CDR3 runs from the conserved cysteine through the conserved F or W. A D gene is named only where the DNA matches it firmly. Expanded clones get a size class; other rows say once, few or many, or leave the size out.

d_gene	v_gene	abundance	j_gene	len	CDR3aa	CDR3nt
TRBD1	TRBV19	.	TRBJ1-2	13	CASTIRDRAGYTF	TGTGCCAGTACCATTAGGGACAGGGCTGGCTACACCTTC
TRBD2	TRBV6-1	many	TRBJ2-1	17	CASSYTRLAGIVNEQFF	TGTGCCAGCAGTTACACCCGACTAGCGGGGATAGTCAATGAGCAGTTCTTC
TRBD2	TRBV6-1	.	TRBJ2-2	16	CASSQLAAFITGELFF	TGTGCCAGCAGTCAACTAGCGGCCTTCATCACCGGGGAGCTGTTTTTT
TRBD2	TRBV24-1	.	TRBJ2-1	17	CATSDPTSGGSHNEQFF	TGTGCCACCAGTGATCCAACTAGCGGGGGTTCCCACAATGAGCAGTTCTTC
.	TRBV28	.	TRBJ1-5	16	CASSLLRQGSNQPQHF	TGTGCCAGCAGTTTATTGAGGCAGGGAAGTAATCAGCCCCAGCATTTT
.	TRBV5-1	few	TRBJ2-6	16	CASSLDRISGANVLTF	TGCGCCAGCAGCCTAGACAGGATCTCTGGGGCCAACGTCCTGACTTTC
.	TRBV20-1	many	TRBJ2-7	11	CSAGWGTEQYF	TGCAGTGCTGGATGGGGTACGGAGCAGTACTTC
.	TRBV20-1	many	TRBJ2-5	12	CSARPDRGTQYF	TGCAGTGCACGCCCCGACCGCGGAACCCAGTACTTC
.	TRBV7-8	many	TRBJ1-1	12	CASSLLRDGAFF	TGTGCCAGCAGCTTATTAAGGGATGGAGCTTTCTTT
.	TRBV19	few	TRBJ1-5	14	CASSSGGRNQPQHF	TGTGCCAGTAGTAGCGGGGGTCGGAATCAGCCCCAGCATTTT